Described below is a single TCR beta chain sequence and its context. The sample is drawn from a study of cytomegalovirus exposure and HLA in healthy donors. Libraries were prepared by immunoSEQ multiplex PCR; TCRdb keeps only in-frame clonotypes and omits some of them. The sample consists of roughly 48,000 clones, roughly 88% of them appearing once. V shed 3 bases, J shed 5 bases, and the junction held 3 bases outside the gene matches. This CDR3 has 13 residues. Germline values: CDR1 MNHEY, CDR2 SMNVEV (reference sequence). Sequencing input: PBMCs. The receptor was isolated from a woman aged 30 to 39 in good health and CMV-seronegative. The rearrangement joins TRBV27 to TRBJ2-7, with 8 bases lining up with TRBD1. CDR3 DNA: TGTGCCAGCAGTTTTGACAGGGGCCACGAGCAGTACTTC. It translates to CASSFDRGHEQYF.